This T cell receptor (beta chain) was obtained from a study of shared clonotypes between healthy human individuals. Study results and limitations: All-four-donor shared clonotypes had higher generation probabilities than non-shared clonotypes did.

Clones were read by immunoSEQ multiplex PCR, and TCRdb kept only the in-frame ones, dropping some. The profile shows roughly 2.2 million clones, about 92% of them singletons. As to this clone: The target antigen is unknown.

Trimming removed 0 bases from V and 1 base from J, with 20 bases in between. CDR3 length equals 19 residues. Germline lookup yields CDR1 LNHDA and CDR2 SQIVND (reference sequence). The sequenced sample was naive CD4+ T cells from PBMCs. The subset denotes: CD45RA+ positively selected. The receptor was derived from a man younger than 30 in good health. Some clones in this sample may be carry-over from other donors' samples. This chain links TRBV19 with TRBJ2-3; a weak D match, TRBD1 (5 bases). This CDR3 reads CASSIDPDSTKSRTDTQYF. The CDR3 DNA sequence: TGTGCCAGTAGTATAGACCCCGACAGCACGAAATCGCGCACAGATACGCAGTATTTT.